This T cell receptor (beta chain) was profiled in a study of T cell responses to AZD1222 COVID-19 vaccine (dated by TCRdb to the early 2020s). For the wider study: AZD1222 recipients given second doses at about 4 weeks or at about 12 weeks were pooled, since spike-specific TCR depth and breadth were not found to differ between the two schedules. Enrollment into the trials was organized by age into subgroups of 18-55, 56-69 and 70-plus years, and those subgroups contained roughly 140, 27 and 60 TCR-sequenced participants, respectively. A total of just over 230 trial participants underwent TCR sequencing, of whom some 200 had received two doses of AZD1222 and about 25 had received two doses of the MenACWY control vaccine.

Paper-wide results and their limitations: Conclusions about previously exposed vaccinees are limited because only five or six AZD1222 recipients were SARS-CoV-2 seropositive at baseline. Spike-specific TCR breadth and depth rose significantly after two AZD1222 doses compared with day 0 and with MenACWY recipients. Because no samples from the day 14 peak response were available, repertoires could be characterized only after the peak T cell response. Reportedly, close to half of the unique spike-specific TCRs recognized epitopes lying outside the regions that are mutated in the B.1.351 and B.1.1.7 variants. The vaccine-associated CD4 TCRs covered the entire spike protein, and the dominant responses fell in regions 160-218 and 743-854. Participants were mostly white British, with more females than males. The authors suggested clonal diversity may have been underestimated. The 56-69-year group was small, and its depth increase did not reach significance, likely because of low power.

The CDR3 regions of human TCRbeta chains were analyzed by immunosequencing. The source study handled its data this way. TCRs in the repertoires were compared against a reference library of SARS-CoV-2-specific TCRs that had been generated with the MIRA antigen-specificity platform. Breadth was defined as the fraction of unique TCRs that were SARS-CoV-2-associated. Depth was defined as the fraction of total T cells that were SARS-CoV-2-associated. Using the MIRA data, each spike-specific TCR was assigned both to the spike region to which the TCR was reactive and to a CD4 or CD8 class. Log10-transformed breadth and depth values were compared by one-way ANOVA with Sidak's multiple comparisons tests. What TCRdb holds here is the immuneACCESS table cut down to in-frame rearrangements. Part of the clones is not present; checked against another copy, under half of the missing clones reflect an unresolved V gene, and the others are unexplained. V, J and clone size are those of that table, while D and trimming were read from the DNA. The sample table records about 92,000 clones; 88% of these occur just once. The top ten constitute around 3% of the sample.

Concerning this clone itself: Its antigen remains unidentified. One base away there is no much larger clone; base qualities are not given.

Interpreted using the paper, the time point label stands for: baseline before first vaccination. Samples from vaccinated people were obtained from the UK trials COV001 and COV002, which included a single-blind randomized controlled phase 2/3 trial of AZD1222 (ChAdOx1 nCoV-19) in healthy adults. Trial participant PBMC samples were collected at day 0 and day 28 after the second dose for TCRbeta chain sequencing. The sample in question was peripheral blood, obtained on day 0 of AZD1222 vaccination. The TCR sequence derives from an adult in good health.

The nucleotide sequence reads as follows: TGTGCCAGTAGTCCCGGGACTAGCGGGAGGGCCCGGGAGACCCAGTACTTC. It codes for CASSPGTSGRARETQYF. The receptor chain draws on TRBV19 and TRBJ2-5, and TRBD2 aligns with 16 junction nucleotides. V is pruned by 5 bases and J by 5 bases, leaving 8 bases of the junction without a gene match. From the cysteine up to the phenylalanine, the CDR3 has a length of 17 residues. The sequence is cut down to CDR3 DNA, 51 bases in frame from base 1. CDR1 is given as LNHDA and CDR2 as SQIVND, both from the germline V gene (reference sequence).